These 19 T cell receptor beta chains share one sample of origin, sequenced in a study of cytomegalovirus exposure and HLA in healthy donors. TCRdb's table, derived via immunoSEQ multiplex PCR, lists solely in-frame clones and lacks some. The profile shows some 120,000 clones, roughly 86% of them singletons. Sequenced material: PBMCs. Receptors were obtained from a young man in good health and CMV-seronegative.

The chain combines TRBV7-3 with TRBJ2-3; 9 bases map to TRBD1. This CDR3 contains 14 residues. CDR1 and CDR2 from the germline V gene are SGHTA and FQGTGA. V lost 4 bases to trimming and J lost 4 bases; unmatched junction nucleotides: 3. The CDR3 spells CASSSTGGPDTQYF. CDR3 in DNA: TGTGCCAGCAGCTCCACAGGGGGCCCAGATACGCAGTATTTT. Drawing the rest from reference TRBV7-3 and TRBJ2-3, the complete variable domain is GAGVSQTPSNKVTEKGKYVELRCDPISGHTALYWYRQSLGQGPEFLIYFQGTGAADDSGLPNDRFFAVRPEGSVSTLKIQRTERGDSAVYLCASSSTGGPDTQYFGPGTRLTVL.

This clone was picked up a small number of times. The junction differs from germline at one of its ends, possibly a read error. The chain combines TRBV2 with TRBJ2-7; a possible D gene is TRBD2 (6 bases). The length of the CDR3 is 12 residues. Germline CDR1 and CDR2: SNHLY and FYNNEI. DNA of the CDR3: TGTGGCAGCGTGGGGGGCTCCTACGAGCAGTACTTC. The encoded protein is CGSVGGSYEQYF.

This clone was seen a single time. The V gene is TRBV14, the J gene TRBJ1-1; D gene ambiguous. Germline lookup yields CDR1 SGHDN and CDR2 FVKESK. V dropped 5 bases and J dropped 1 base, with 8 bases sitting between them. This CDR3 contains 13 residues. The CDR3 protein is CASSRQENTEAFF. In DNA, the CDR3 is TGTGCCAGCAGCAGACAAGAGAACACTGAAGCTTTCTTT.

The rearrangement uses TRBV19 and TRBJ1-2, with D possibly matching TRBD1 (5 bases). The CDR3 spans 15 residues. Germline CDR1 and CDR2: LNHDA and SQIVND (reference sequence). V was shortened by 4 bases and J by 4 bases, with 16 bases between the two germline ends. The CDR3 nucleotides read TGTGCCAGTAGTACTCTTACCAGGGAGGGCTATGGCTACACCTTC. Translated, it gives CASSTLTREGYGYTF.

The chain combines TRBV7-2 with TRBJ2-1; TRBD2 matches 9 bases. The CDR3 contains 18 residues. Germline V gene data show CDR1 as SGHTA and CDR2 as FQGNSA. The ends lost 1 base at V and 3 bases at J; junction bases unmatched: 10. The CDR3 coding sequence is TGTGCCAGCAGCTTAGTCGAGTTTAGCGGGAGAGTCTACAATGAGCAGTTCTTC. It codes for CASSLVEFSGRVYNEQFF.

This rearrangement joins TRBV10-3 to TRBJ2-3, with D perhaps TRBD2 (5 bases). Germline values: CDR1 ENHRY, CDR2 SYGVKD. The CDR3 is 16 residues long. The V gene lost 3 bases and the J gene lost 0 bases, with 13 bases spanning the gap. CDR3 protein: CAISDPPLASTDTQYF. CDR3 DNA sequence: TGTGCCATCAGTGATCCTCCCCTAGCTAGCACAGATACGCAGTATTTT.

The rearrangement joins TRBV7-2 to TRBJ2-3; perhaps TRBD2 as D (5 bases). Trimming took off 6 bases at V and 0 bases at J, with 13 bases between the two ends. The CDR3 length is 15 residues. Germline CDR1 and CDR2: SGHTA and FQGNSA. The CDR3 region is CASRFGLRSTDTQYF. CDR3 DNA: TGTGCCAGCAGATTCGGACTTCGAAGCACAGATACGCAGTATTTT.

The CDR3 sequence: CAWSTGVVTGELFF. The CDR3 nucleotides read TGTGCCTGGAGTACAGGGGTAGTCACCGGGGAGCTGTTTTTT. V is TRBV30 and J is TRBJ2-2; TRBD1 aligns across 7 bases. V gave up 2 bases and J gave up 4 bases; unmatched junction bases: 4. The CDR3 contains 14 residues. In germline, CDR1 is GTSNPN, CDR2 SVGIG (reference sequence).

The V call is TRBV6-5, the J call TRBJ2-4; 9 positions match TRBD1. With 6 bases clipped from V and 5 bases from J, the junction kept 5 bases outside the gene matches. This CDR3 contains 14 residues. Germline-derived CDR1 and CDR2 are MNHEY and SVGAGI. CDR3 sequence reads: CASRPTGGQNIQYF. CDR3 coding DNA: TGTGCCAGCAGACCGACAGGGGGACAAAACATTCAGTACTTC.

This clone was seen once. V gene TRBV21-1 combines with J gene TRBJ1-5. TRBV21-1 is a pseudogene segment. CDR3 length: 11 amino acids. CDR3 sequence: CASLSRQPQHF. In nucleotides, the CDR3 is TGTGCCAGCTTATCGAGGCAGCCCCAGCATTTT.

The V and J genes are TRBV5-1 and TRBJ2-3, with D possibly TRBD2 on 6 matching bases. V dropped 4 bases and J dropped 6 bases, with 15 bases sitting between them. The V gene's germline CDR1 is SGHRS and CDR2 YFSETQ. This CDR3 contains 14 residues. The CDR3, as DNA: TGCGCCAGCAGCCCTCCGACTAGAACGGATACGCAGTATTTT. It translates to CASSPPTRTDTQYF.

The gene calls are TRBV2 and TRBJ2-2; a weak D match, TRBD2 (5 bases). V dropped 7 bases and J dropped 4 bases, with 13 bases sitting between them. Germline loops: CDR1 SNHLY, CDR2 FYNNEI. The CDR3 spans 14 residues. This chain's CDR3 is CASTTLVSTGELFF. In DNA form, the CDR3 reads TGTGCCAGCACCACACTAGTAAGCACCGGGGAGCTGTTTTTT.

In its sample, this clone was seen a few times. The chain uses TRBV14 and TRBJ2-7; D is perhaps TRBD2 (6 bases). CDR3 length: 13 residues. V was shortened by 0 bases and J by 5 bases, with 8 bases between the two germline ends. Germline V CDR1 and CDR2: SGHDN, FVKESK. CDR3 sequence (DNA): TGTGCCAGCAGCCAAGAGGGAGGCGACGAGCAGTACTTC. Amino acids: CASSQEGGDEQYF.

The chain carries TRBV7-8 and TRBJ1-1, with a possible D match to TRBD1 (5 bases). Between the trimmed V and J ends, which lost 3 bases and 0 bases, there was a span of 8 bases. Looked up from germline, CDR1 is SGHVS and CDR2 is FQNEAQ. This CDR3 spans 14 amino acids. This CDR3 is CASSFTGLNTEAFF. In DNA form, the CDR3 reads TGTGCCAGCAGCTTTACAGGATTGAACACTGAAGCTTTCTTT.

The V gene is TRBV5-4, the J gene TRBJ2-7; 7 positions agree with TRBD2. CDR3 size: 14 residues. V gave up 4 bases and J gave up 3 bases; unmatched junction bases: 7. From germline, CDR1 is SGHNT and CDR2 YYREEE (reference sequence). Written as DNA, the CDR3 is TGTGCCAGCAGCGGGGGGGTAGCGGACTACGAGCAGTACTTC. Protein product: CASSGGVADYEQYF.

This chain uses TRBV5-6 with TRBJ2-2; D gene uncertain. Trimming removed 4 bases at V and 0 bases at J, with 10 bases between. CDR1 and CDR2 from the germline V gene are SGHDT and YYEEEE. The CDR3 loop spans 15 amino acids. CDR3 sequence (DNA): TGTGCCAGCAGCCCGAACCCAGCGAACACCGGGGAGCTGTTTTTT. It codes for CASSPNPANTGELFF.

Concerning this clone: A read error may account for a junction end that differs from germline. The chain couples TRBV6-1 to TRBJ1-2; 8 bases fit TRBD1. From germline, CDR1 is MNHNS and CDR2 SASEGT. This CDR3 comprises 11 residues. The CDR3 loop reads CASSERTGQAF. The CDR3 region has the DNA TGTGCCAGCAGTGAGAGAACGGGACAGGCCTTC.

CDR3 in amino acids: CAWSVTSGSFSGELFF. CDR3 coding DNA: TGTGCCTGGAGTGTAACTAGCGGGAGTTTCTCCGGGGAGCTGTTTTTT. The V and J genes are TRBV30 and TRBJ2-2; 11 bases agree with TRBD2. The CDR3 runs to 16 residues. The ends lost 0 bases at V and 6 bases at J; junction bases unmatched: 6. The V gene's germline CDR1 is GTSNPN and CDR2 SVGIG (reference sequence).

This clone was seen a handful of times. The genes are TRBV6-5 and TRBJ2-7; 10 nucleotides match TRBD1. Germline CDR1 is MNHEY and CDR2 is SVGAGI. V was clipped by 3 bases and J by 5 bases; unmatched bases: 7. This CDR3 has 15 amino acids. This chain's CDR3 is CASSYNPDRGDEQYF. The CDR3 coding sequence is TGTGCCAGCAGTTATAACCCGGACAGGGGGGACGAGCAGTACTTC.